Below, 17 T cell receptor beta chains from the same sample are listed, as sequenced in a study of cytomegalovirus exposure and HLA in healthy donors. TCRdb keeps only in-frame clones here, not all; method: immunoSEQ multiplex PCR. This table has roughly 250,000 clones, about 90% appearing once. The specimen sequenced was PBMCs. All receptors derive from a woman under 40 in good health and CMV-seropositive.

V is TRBV15 and J is TRBJ1-2, with TRBD1 matching 7 bases. CDR1 and CDR2 (germline): LNHNV, YYDKDF (reference sequence). Germline trimming cut 6 bases from V and 4 bases from J; bases unmatched to any gene: 5. This CDR3 contains 13 residues. The CDR3 sequence: CATSTRGFYGYTF. CDR3 sequence (DNA): TGTGCCACCAGTACCAGGGGGTTCTATGGCTACACCTTC. Supplemented by reference TRBV15 and TRBJ1-2, the full variable domain reads DAMVIQNPRYQVTQFGKPVTLSCSQTLNHNVMYWYQQKSSQAPKLLFHYYDKDFNNEADTPDNFQSRRPNTSFCFLDIRSPGLGDTAMYLCATSTRGFYGYTFGSGTRLTVV.

The rearrangement links TRBV30 to TRBJ2-2; 7 nucleotides match TRBD1. CDR3 size: 17 residues. CDR1 and CDR2 (germline): GTSNPN, SVGIG (reference sequence). V shed 1 base, J shed 3 bases, and the junction held 11 bases outside the gene matches. CDR3 sequence (DNA): TGTGCCTGGAGTGGGGACCAGGGGGTAGTACACACCGGGGAGCTGTTTTTT. It translates to CAWSGDQGVVHTGELFF.

The chain has TRBV20-1 and TRBJ1-2; D not resolved. V was shortened by 6 bases and J by 6 bases, with 11 bases between the two germline ends. This CDR3 is built from 11 residues. Per the germline V gene, CDR1 is DFQATT and CDR2 is SNEGSKA (reference sequence). CDR3 nucleotide sequence: TGCAGTGCAGTAGGAGGGAATGGCTACACCTTC. It codes for CSAVGGNGYTF.

This clone was seen a few times. The gene calls are TRBV30 and TRBJ1-1; TRBD1 is a possible D gene (6 bases). There are 11 residues in the CDR3. Trimming cost V 7 bases and J 6 bases, with 12 bases left between them. CDR1 is GTSNPN, CDR2 SVGIG, per germline (reference sequence). In DNA form, the CDR3 reads TGTGCCTTCTTCAGGGGTCCTGAAGCTTTCTTT. Its translation is CAFFRGPEAFF.

J is TRBJ2-7 and V is TRBV14; TRBD1 is a possible D gene (6 bases). The V gene's germline CDR1 is SGHDN and CDR2 FVKESK. The germline V and J ends were trimmed by 3 bases and 6 bases, with 15 bases remaining between them. This CDR3 spans 14 amino acids. CDR3 DNA: TGTGCCAGCAGCCAGTGGACAGTCGAAGGCGAGCAGTACTTC. Translated: CASSQWTVEGEQYF.

This clone has just one count. This chain links TRBV29-1 with TRBJ1-2; D is unclear. The CDR3 runs 12 residues. The germline gives CDR1 SQVTM, CDR2 ANQGSEA. Written as DNA, the CDR3 is TGCAGTGCTCGGGATTTCGGCTATGGCTACACCTTC. Protein product: CSARDFGYGYTF. Full variable domain (outside the CDR3, taken from reference TRBV29-1 and TRBJ1-2): SAVISQKPSRDICQRGTSLTIQCQVDSQVTMMFWYRQQPGQSLTLIATANQGSEATYESGFVIDKFPISRPNLTFSTLTVSNMSPEDSSIYLCSARDFGYGYTFGSGTRLTVV.

This clone was detected once. The chain has TRBV21-1 and TRBJ2-7; the tabulated D call, TRBD1, remains unverified against the DNA. TRBV21-1 is noted as a pseudogene. The CDR3 is 15 amino acids. CDR3 region: CASSKEGQREYEQYF. The CDR3 DNA follows: TGTGCCAGCAGCAAGGAAGGACAACGCGAATACGAGCAGTACTTC.

The J gene is TRBJ2-5, the V gene TRBV4-2; a weak D match, TRBD2 (5 bases). The CDR3 contains 14 residues. Germline assignment: CDR1 LGHNA and CDR2 YNFKEQ. Trimming took off 0 bases at V and 3 bases at J, with 8 bases between the two ends. This CDR3 reads CASSQDGAEETQYF. The CDR3 DNA sequence: TGTGCCAGCAGCCAAGATGGAGCGGAAGAGACCCAGTACTTC.

The rearrangement joins TRBV19 to TRBJ2-1, with TRBD2 matching over 8 bases. This CDR3 is built from 16 residues. Germline V gives CDR1 LNHDA, CDR2 SQIVND (reference sequence). V lost 5 bases to trimming and J lost 3 bases; unmatched junction nucleotides: 9. CDR3 loop: CASSFRSGVVYNEQFF. DNA of the CDR3: TGTGCCAGTAGTTTCCGTAGCGGGGTAGTCTACAATGAGCAGTTCTTC.

This chain links TRBV6-1 with TRBJ1-5; tentatively, D is TRBD1 (6 bases). The V end was cut by 7 bases, the J end by 2 bases, with 12 bases between. There are 14 residues in the CDR3. Germline V lookup: CDR1 MNHNS, CDR2 SASEGT. The CDR3 bases are TGTGCCAGCAAACAGGGTCTGGGCAATCAGCCCCAGCATTTT. It translates to CASKQGLGNQPQHF.

About this clone: This sample includes further DNA sequences coding for the same CDR3. The V and J genes are TRBV7-3 and TRBJ2-1, with D perhaps matching TRBD2 (6 bases). With 0 bases removed from V and 0 bases from J, the gap between germline ends came to 6 bases. Germline lookup yields CDR1 SGHTA and CDR2 FQGTGA. CDR3 length equals 15 residues. For the CDR3, the DNA is TGTGCCAGCAGCTTAACGGGGGGCTCCTACAATGAGCAGTTCTTC. It translates to CASSLTGGSYNEQFF.

The chain carries TRBV27 and TRBJ1-5; 9 bases match TRBD1. The CDR3 totals 18 residues. The germline V gene encodes CDR1 MNHEY and CDR2 SMNVEV (reference sequence). The J segment lost 5 bases and the V segment lost 5 bases, leaving 16 bases of the junction unmatched. CDR3 bases: TGTGCCAGCAGTGGACCGGCTCCGGGACAGGGTCGCGATCAGCCCCAGCATTTT. It translates to CASSGPAPGQGRDQPQHF.

As for this clone: One junction end does not reproduce the germline sequence, and a read error may be involved. The chain employs TRBV5-1 and TRBJ2-7; the D gene is possibly TRBD2 (5 bases). The germline gives CDR1 SGHRS, CDR2 YFSETQ. The CDR3 has 12 amino acids. The CDR3 loop reads CASSVDSAGRVF. Written as DNA, the CDR3 is TGCGCCAGCAGCGTGGATAGTGCGGGTCGGGTCTTC.

J is TRBJ2-1 and V is TRBV15; 10 nucleotides align to TRBD2. The germline CDR1 and CDR2 sequences are LNHNV and YYDKDF (reference sequence). V gave up 4 bases and J gave up 8 bases; unmatched junction bases: 11. The CDR3 totals 16 residues. The chain's CDR3 is CATSTITSGKGHEQFF. The CDR3 DNA follows: TGTGCCACCAGCACCATAACTAGCGGGAAGGGCCATGAGCAGTTCTTC.

The chain uses TRBV13 and TRBJ1-3; D is uncertain. Trimming took off 5 bases at V and 3 bases at J, with 14 bases between the two ends. The length of the CDR3 is 15 residues. Germline CDR1 PRHDT, CDR2 FYEKMQ (reference sequence). As DNA, the CDR3 is TGTGCCAGCAGCCCTAATAGCGGGTATGGAAACACCATATATTTT. This encodes CASSPNSGYGNTIYF. The variable domain in full, completed from reference TRBV13 and TRBJ1-3, reads AAGVIQSPRHLIKEKRETATLKCYPIPRHDTVYWYQQGPGQDPQFLISFYEKMQSDKGSIPDRFSAQQFSDYHSELNMSSLELGDSALYFCASSPNSGYGNTIYFGEGSWLTVV.

The chain carries TRBV2 and TRBJ1-1, with 11 positions matching TRBD1. Germline values: CDR1 SNHLY, CDR2 FYNNEI. This CDR3 spans 19 amino acids. The J segment lost 4 bases and the V segment lost 9 bases, leaving 22 bases of the junction unmatched. CDR3 nucleotides: TGTGCCAGTCACAGTGGACAGGGGGCCGTTTTTTTCGGAAGCACTGAAGCTTTCTTT. Translation gives CASHSGQGAVFFGSTEAFF.

This clone was observed once. The chain has TRBV11-3 and TRBJ2-3, with D unresolved. This CDR3 comprises 15 residues. The germline V gene has CDR1 SGHNT and CDR2 YENEEA. With 4 bases removed from V and 6 bases from J, the gap between germline ends came to 17 bases. The CDR3 nucleotides read TGTGCCAGCAGCTCCCGTAAACTCCTTTTTGATACGCAGTATTTT. It is translated as CASSSRKLLFDTQYF.